This TCR beta chain came from a study of shared clonotypes between healthy human individuals. Points from the study as a whole: What naive subsets generally showed was a larger estimated richness than memory subsets showed.

This clone showed up just a few times. What it binds is unknown. The material for each subset, its genomic DNA, was split evenly across several immunoSEQ plates. Sequencing was performed with immunoSEQ multiplex PCR; in TCRdb, only in-frame clones are kept and a portion is missing. The repertoire holds around 700,000 clones, with more than 70% as singletons. The CDR3 has 14 amino acids. Germline V gene sequence: CDR1 MNHEY, CDR2 SVGAGI. V shed 0 bases and J shed 4 bases, with 7 bases lying between them. Nashville, Tennessee was home to all donors, who were Caucasian adults. This clonotype was sampled from a woman in her 30s in good health. The chain links TRBV6-5 to TRBJ1-3; D gene ambiguous. The sample was memory CD4+ T cells sorted from blood. The subset was: CD45RA-negative fraction. CDR3 sequence reads: CASSYSIEGNTIYF. In DNA, the CDR3 is TGTGCCAGCAGTTACTCGATCGAGGGAAACACCATATATTTT.